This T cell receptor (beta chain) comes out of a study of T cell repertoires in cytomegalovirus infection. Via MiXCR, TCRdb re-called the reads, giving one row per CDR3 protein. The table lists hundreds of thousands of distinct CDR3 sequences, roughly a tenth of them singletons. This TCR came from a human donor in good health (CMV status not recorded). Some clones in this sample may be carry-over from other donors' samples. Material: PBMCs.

The DNA of the CDR3 is TGTGCCAGCACTTCGGGGTCTCAAACTCCAGATACGCAGTATTTT. Translated, it gives CASTSGSQTPDTQYF. The chain carries TRBV2 and TRBJ2-3; D might be TRBD2 (5 bases). This CDR3 has 15 residues. Between the trimmed V and J ends, which lost 7 bases and 4 bases, there was a span of 18 bases. Germline V CDR1 and CDR2: SNHLY, FYNNEI.